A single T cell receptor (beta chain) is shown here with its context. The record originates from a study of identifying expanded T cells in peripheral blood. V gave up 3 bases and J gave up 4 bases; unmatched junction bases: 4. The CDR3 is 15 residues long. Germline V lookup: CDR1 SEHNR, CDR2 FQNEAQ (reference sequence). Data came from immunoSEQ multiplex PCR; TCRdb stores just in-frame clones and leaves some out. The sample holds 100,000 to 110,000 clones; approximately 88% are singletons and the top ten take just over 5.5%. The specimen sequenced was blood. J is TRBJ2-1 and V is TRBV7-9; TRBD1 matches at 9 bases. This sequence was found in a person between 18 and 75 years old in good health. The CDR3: CASSLGQGLYNEQFF. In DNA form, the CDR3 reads TGTGCCAGCAGCTTGGGACAGGGACTATACAATGAGCAGTTCTTC.